This T cell receptor (beta chain) derives from a study of T-cell memory formation after mild COVID-19. Whole-study findings and limits: Clones that shrank (day 15 to 85) were balanced CD4/CD8, whereas later expanders leaned CD4+. A subset of responding clones appeared in pre-infection memory, suggesting cross-reactive memory joined.

TCRdb re-analysed the 5' RACE reads in MiXCR, keeping a single row per CDR3 protein. There are 45,000 to 55,000 distinct CDR3 sequences in the sample; approximately 9% occur only once, and about an eighth lies in the top ten. Germline V gene lookup returns CDR1 KGHSH and CDR2 LQKENI. The CDR3 contains 16 residues. V lost 4 bases and J lost 0, with 14 bases in between. This clonotype came up many times. As yet, its antigen is unknown. The genes are TRBV18 and TRBJ2-3; TRBD2 is a possible D gene (6 bases). This sequence was found in an adult woman who had mild COVID-19 (a few samples of this study predate the infection). Cell type and time point are not known. Sequenced input: PBMCs or a T cell subset sorted from them (not recorded which). CDR3 in DNA: TGTGCCAGCTCACGCAGCGCGGAGGGTAGCACAGATACGCAGTATTTT. This sequence encodes CASSRSAEGSTDTQYF.